The 26 T cell receptor beta chains given below trace back to one sample, sequenced in a study of OX40 agonist ivuxolimab in advanced cancers. Generated by immunoSEQ multiplex PCR, the TCRdb table keeps only in-frame clones and is missing some. The sample includes about 84,000 clones, approximately 93% of them seen just once. The sequencing used CD4+ or CD8+ T cells sorted from blood, collected in a trial of the OX40 agonist ivuxolimab. The source is an adult with an advanced solid tumor such as melanoma, head and neck, liver or kidney cancer.

The chain is built from TRBV5-8 and TRBJ1-5, with D possibly TRBD1 on 5 matching bases. Germline CDR1 reads SGHTS; CDR2 reads YDEGEE. CDR3 size: 15 residues. V was trimmed by 0 bases and J by 5 bases, leaving 12 bases between them. CDR3 DNA: TGTGCCAGCAGCTTGGAGGGGCTCGGCGATCAGCCCCAGCATTTT. Its protein product is CASSLEGLGDQPQHF.

The CDR3 sequence: CASSLGGQNNQPQHF. The CDR3 nucleotides read TGTGCCAGCAGCTTAGGCGGGCAGAACAATCAGCCCCAGCATTTT. This chain uses TRBV7-2 with TRBJ1-5; D remains ambiguous. The CDR3 totals 15 residues. The V gene lost 1 base and the J gene lost 3 bases, with 10 bases spanning the gap. CDR1 and CDR2 from the germline V gene are SGHTA and FQGNSA. Filled out from reference TRBV7-2 and TRBJ1-5, the complete variable domain reads GAGVSQSPSNKVTEKGKDVELRCDPISGHTALYWYRQSLGQGLEFLIYFQGNSAPDKSGLPSDRFSAERTGGSVSTLTIQRTQQEDSAVYLCASSLGGQNNQPQHFGDGTRLSIL.

The chain carries TRBV27 and TRBJ1-2; D possibly corresponds to TRBD1 (6 bases). V lost 4 bases, J lost 7 bases, and 10 bases lay in between. Germline lookup yields CDR1 MNHEY and CDR2 SMNVEV (reference sequence). The CDR3 has 12 residues. In DNA, the CDR3 is TGTGCCAGCAGTTCTGGGGGGGCTGGCTACACCTTC. As protein: CASSSGGAGYTF.

The chain's CDR3 is CASTCRYEQYF. Written as DNA, the CDR3 is TGTGCCAGCACGTGTCGCTACGAGCAGTACTTC. The chain employs TRBV6-4 and TRBJ2-7; D is uncertain. Looked up from germline, CDR1 is MRHNA and CDR2 is SNTAGT. Trimming pared 7 bases from V and 3 bases from J, leaving 7 bases between. This CDR3 contains 11 residues.

On this clone: This sample includes further DNA sequences coding for the same CDR3. The V and J genes are TRBV9 and TRBJ2-7, with a weak D call TRBD2 (6 bases). CDR3 size: 15 residues. Germline V gene sequence: CDR1 SGDLS, CDR2 YYNGEE. V was pared by 0 bases and J by 0 bases, with 10 bases between. CDR3 region: CASSVGAGSSYEQYF. The CDR3 nucleotides are TGTGCCAGCAGCGTAGGGGCGGGGAGCTCCTACGAGCAGTACTTC.

J is TRBJ2-1 and V is TRBV9; no clear D gene. There are 13 residues in the CDR3. V lost 0 bases to trimming and J lost 9 bases, with 10 bases between them. From germline, CDR1 is SGDLS and CDR2 YYNGEE. The CDR3 region has the DNA TGTGCCAGCAGCGTAGATCTGGGAACTGAGCAGTTCTTC. Protein product: CASSVDLGTEQFF.

This chain connects TRBV6-4 to TRBJ2-1; 8 bases are a match to TRBD1. The V and J ends lost 4 bases and 10 bases, in that order; junction bases with no gene match: 15. The CDR3 runs 16 residues. CDR1 is MRHNA, CDR2 SNTAGT, per germline. CDR3 in amino acids: CASSVPGQGQCKEQFF. The CDR3 coding sequence is TGTGCCAGCAGTGTCCCCGGACAGGGTCAGTGCAAGGAGCAGTTCTTC.

V usage is TRBV18 and J usage is TRBJ2-5; D could derive from TRBD1 or TRBD2 (5 bases each). Trimming stripped 6 bases from V and 4 bases from J, with 21 bases between. Germline CDR1 KGHSH, CDR2 LQKENI. The CDR3 sequence is 16 residues long. CDR3 in amino acids: CASSSPLRDLIETQYF. The CDR3, as DNA: TGTGCCAGCTCCTCGCCGCTCAGGGACCTAATAGAGACCCAGTACTTC.

This clone was seen a handful of times. This chain links TRBV2 with TRBJ2-7; D remains ambiguous. V was pared by 8 bases and J by 3 bases, with 17 bases between. CDR3 length equals 14 residues. In germline, CDR1 is SNHLY, CDR2 FYNNEI. In DNA, the CDR3 is TGTGCCAGCGGTAACAGTGCCTCTAGCTACGAGCAGTACTTC. It specifies CASGNSASSYEQYF.

V usage is TRBV4-2 and J usage is TRBJ2-5; weak D call: TRBD1 (6 bases). The closer fit of TRBJ2-7 to the DNA end suggests the J call may be wrong. Germline-derived CDR1 and CDR2 are LGHNA and YNFKEQ. The CDR3 length is 15 residues. The CDR3 nucleotides read TGTGCCAGCAGCCAAGATCCGGACAGAGCCTACGAGCAGTACTTC. This sequence encodes CASSQDPDRAYEQYF.

V gene TRBV14 combines with J gene TRBJ2-5, with D possibly being TRBD1 or TRBD2 (6 bases each). This CDR3 region has 13 residues. Germline V gene lookup returns CDR1 SGHDN and CDR2 FVKESK. Trimming shortened V by 4 bases and J by 5 bases, and 11 bases separated the two germline ends. The CDR3 DNA follows: TGTGCCAGCAGCCGATCGGGGGCGGAGACCCAGTACTTC. Amino acids: CASSRSGAETQYF.

V gene TRBV7-6 combines with J gene TRBJ2-1, with TRBD2 identical over 15 bases. The J segment lost 7 bases and the V segment lost 5 bases, leaving 9 bases of the junction unmatched. This CDR3 has 17 residues. The germline gives CDR1 SGHVS, CDR2 FNYEAQ. The CDR3 here is CASSPGLAGGPGNEQFF. The CDR3 nucleotides read TGTGCCAGCAGCCCCGGACTAGCGGGAGGGCCGGGGAATGAGCAGTTCTTC.

The V and J genes are TRBV10-3 and TRBJ1-1; 7 bases align to TRBD1. The CDR3 runs to 12 residues. CDR1 is ENHRY, CDR2 SYGVKD, per germline. The V segment lost 5 bases and the J segment 8 bases; nucleotides outside the gene matches: 5. The CDR3 is CAISWTGAEAFF. CDR3 nucleotide sequence: TGTGCCATCAGTTGGACAGGAGCCGAAGCTTTCTTT.

The V and J genes are TRBV7-9 and TRBJ2-1; 9 bases map to TRBD2. CDR3 length: 15 amino acids. V dropped 5 bases and J dropped 4; count of bases not matched to a gene: 6. CDR1 SEHNR and CDR2 FQNEAQ come from the germline V gene (reference sequence). The CDR3 spells CASSRGRAGYNEQFF. The CDR3 DNA sequence: TGTGCCAGCAGCCGCGGGAGGGCGGGGTACAATGAGCAGTTCTTC.

This chain connects TRBV30 to TRBJ2-3; weak D call: TRBD2 (6 bases). The CDR3 totals 17 residues. Germline lookup yields CDR1 GTSNPN and CDR2 SVGIG (reference sequence). V dropped 3 bases and J dropped 0 bases, with 19 bases sitting between them. CDR3: CAWSPLGGPVSTDTQYF. CDR3 in DNA: TGTGCCTGGAGCCCCCTGGGGGGTCCCGTTAGCACAGATACGCAGTATTTT.

The chain links TRBV27 to TRBJ1-4; D call uncertain. CDR1 is MNHEY, CDR2 SMNVEV, per germline (reference sequence). The length of the CDR3 is 16 residues. V lost 0 bases and J 6 bases, leaving 14 bases between the germline ends. CDR3 bases: TGTGCCAGCAGTTTATCGGAGCCGATAGGATATGAAAAACTGTTTTTT. Translated: CASSLSEPIGYEKLFF.

The V call is TRBV6-1, the J call TRBJ2-7, with a possible D match to TRBD1 (5 bases). CDR3 length equals 12 residues. Between the trimmed V and J ends, which lost 6 bases and 1 base, there was a span of 7 bases. CDR1 is MNHNS, CDR2 SASEGT, per germline. In nucleotides, the CDR3 is TGTGCCAGCAGACAGGATTCCTACGAGCAGTACTTC. As protein: CASRQDSYEQYF.

The genes are TRBV27 and TRBJ2-5; TRBD2 matches at 8 bases. Germline loops: CDR1 MNHEY, CDR2 SMNVEV (reference sequence). The trim removed 5 bases at V and 5 bases at J, leaving 10 bases unmatched. The CDR3 has 15 amino acids. CDR3 in DNA: TGTGCCAGCAGTACGCAGCGGGAGCTCTGGGAGACCCAGTACTTC. It yields the protein CASSTQRELWETQYF.

J is TRBJ2-5 and V is TRBV19; 8 positions match TRBD1. V gave up 6 bases and J gave up 2 bases; unmatched junction bases: 5. Germline CDR1 LNHDA, CDR2 SQIVND (reference sequence). The CDR3 sequence is 14 residues long. CDR3 region: CASSLRTGQETQYF. In DNA, the CDR3 is TGTGCCAGTAGCCTAAGGACAGGGCAAGAGACCCAGTACTTC.

This CDR3 reads CASSLGLAVNHQETQYF. The CDR3 nucleotides are TGTGCCAGCAGCCTTGGACTAGCGGTAAACCACCAAGAGACCCAGTACTTC. The chain joins TRBV7-9 to TRBJ2-5; 10 positions agree with TRBD2. Trimming cost V 5 bases and J 0 bases; bases outside gene matches: 9. The germline gives CDR1 SEHNR, CDR2 FQNEAQ (reference sequence). The CDR3 runs to 17 residues.

The chain combines TRBV6-5 with TRBJ2-7, with D possibly being TRBD2 (5 bases). CDR1 and CDR2 (germline): MNHEY, SVGAGI. Trimming cost V 10 bases and J 4 bases, with 14 bases left between them. CDR3 length: 12 amino acids. The CDR3 sequence is CATHTGGYEQYF. CDR3 DNA: TGTGCCACCCACACCGGCGGGTACGAGCAGTACTTC.

This chain uses TRBV7-2 with TRBJ2-5; 12 bases match TRBD2. The germline V gene has CDR1 SGHTA and CDR2 FQGNSA. The length of the CDR3 is 18 residues. V shed 1 base, J shed 1 base, and the junction held 7 bases outside the gene matches. The CDR3 region is CASSLDLGLAGLQETQYF. CDR3 coding DNA: TGTGCCAGCAGCTTAGATCTGGGACTAGCGGGCCTCCAAGAGACCCAGTACTTC.

The chain is built from TRBV21-1 and TRBJ1-1. TRBV21-1 is described as a pseudogene. The CDR3 is made up of 18 amino acids. The CDR3 protein is CASPPFSPGSSGFTEAFF. The CDR3 bases are TGTGCCAGCCCTCCATTTTCTCCCGGGTCCAGTGGGTTCACTGAAGCTTTCTTT.

V is TRBV13 and J is TRBJ2-1, with D uncertain. Germline assignment: CDR1 PRHDT and CDR2 FYEKMQ (reference sequence). The CDR3 consists of 15 residues. The ends were cut back, 5 bases at V and 2 bases at J, with 13 bases in the middle. The CDR3 sequence: CASSPGWSPYNEQFF. The CDR3 region has the DNA TGTGCCAGCAGCCCCGGGTGGTCGCCCTACAATGAGCAGTTCTTC.

This sequence joins TRBV18 and TRBJ2-7; D not resolved. This CDR3 region has 15 residues. The V gene lost 6 bases and the J gene lost 3 bases, with 18 bases spanning the gap. The V gene's germline CDR1 is KGHSH and CDR2 LQKENI. The CDR3 region has the DNA TGTGCCAGCTCGCGATTGGACGGACCCCACTACGAGCAGTACTTC. This translates into CASSRLDGPHYEQYF. Supplemented by reference TRBV18 and TRBJ2-7, the full variable domain reads NAGVMQNPRHLVRRRGQEARLRCSPMKGHSHVYWYRQLPEEGLKFMVYLQKENIIDESGMPKERFSAEFPKEGPSILRIQQVVRGDSAAYFCASSRLDGPHYEQYFGPGTRLTVT.

This chain connects TRBV9 to TRBJ2-2; 8 positions agree with TRBD2. Germline trimming cut 2 bases from V and 4 bases from J; bases unmatched to any gene: 13. Germline lookup yields CDR1 SGDLS and CDR2 YYNGEE. CDR3 length: 18 residues. The CDR3 here is CASSVAPVSGRSTGELFF. The CDR3 nucleotides read TGTGCCAGCAGCGTGGCCCCCGTGAGCGGGAGATCCACCGGGGAGCTGTTTTTT.